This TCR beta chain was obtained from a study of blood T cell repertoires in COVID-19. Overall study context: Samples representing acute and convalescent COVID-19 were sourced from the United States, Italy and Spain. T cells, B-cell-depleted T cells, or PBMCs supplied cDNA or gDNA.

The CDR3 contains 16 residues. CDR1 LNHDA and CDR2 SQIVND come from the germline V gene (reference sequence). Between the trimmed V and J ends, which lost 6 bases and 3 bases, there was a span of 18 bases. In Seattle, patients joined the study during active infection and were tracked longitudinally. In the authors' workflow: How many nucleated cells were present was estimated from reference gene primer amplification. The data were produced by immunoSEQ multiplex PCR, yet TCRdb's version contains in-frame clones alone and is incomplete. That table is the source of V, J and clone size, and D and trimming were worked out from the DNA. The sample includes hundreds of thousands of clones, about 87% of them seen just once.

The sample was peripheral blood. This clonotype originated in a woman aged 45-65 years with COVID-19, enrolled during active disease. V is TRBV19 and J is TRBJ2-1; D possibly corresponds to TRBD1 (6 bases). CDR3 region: CASRQEGGAHYNEQFF. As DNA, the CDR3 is TGTGCCAGTAGACAAGAAGGGGGTGCTCACTACAATGAGCAGTTCTTC.